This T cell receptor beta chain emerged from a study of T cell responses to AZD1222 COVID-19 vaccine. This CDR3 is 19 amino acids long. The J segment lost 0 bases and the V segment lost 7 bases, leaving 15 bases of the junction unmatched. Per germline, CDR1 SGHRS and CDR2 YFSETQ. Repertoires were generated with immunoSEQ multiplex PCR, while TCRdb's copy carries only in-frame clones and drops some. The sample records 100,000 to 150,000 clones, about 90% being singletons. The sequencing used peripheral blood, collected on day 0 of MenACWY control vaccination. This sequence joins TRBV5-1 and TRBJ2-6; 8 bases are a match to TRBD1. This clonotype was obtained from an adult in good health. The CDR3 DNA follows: TGCGCCAGCCGCCTTCGACCGGGACAGGACCGCTCTGGGGCCAACGTCCTGACTTTC. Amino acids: CASRLRPGQDRSGANVLTF.